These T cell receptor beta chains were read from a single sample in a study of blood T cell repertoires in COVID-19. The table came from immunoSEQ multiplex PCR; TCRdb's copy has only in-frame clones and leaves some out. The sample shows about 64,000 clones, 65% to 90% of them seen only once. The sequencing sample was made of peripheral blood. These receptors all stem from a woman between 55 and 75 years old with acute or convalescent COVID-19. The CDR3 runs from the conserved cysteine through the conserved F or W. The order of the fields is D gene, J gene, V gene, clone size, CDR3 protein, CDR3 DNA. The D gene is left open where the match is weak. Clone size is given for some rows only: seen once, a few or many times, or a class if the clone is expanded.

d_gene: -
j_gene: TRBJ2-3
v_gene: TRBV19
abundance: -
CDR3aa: CASSDSVVDTQYF
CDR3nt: TGTGCCAGCTCGGACAGCGTGGTGGATACGCAGTATTTT

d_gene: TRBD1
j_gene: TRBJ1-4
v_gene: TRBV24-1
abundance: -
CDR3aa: CATRVLQGEEEKLFF
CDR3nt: TGTGCCACCAGGGTATTACAGGGGGAGGAAGAAAAACTGTTTTTT

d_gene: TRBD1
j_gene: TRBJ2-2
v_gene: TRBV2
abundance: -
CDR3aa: CASNKGGGNTGELFF
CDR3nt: TGTGCCAGCAATAAAGGGGGCGGGAACACCGGGGAGCTGTTTTTT

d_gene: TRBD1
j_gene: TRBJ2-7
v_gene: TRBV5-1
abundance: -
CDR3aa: CASSWVGTGGSGEQYF
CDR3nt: TGCGCCAGCAGCTGGGTGGGGACAGGGGGTTCCGGCGAGCAGTACTTC

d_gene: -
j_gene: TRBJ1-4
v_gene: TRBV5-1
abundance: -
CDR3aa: CASSQRGGALVTTNEKLFF
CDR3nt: TGCGCCAGCAGCCAACGTGGGGGGGCATTGGTCACAACTAATGAAAAACTGTTTTTT

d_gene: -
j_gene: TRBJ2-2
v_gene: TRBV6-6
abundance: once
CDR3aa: CASSLVTGGTGELFF
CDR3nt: TGTGCCAGCAGCTTGGTGACAGGCGGAACCGGGGAGCTGTTTTTT

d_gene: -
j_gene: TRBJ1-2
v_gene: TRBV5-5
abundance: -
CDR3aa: CASSPATYGYTF
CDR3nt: TGTGCCAGCAGTCCAGCGACCTATGGCTACACCTTC

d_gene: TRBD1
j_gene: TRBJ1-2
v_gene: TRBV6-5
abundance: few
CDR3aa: CATKGTGGAYGYTF
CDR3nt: TGTGCCACCAAGGGGACAGGGGGAGCCTATGGCTACACCTTC

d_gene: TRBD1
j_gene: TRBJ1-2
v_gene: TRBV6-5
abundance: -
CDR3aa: CASKGTGRYGYTF
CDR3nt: TGTGCCAGCAAAGGGACAGGGAGGTATGGCTACACCTTC

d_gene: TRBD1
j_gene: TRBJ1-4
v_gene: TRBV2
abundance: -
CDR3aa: CASRSGTGSNEKLFF
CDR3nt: TGTGCCAGCCGCTCCGGGACAGGGTCTAATGAAAAACTGTTTTTT

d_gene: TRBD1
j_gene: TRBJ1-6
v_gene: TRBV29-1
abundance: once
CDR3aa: CSVDRGLNSPLHF
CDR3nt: TGCAGCGTGGACAGGGGGCTAAATTCACCCCTCCACTTT

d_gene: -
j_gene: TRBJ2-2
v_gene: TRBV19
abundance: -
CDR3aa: CASSSSGVSTGELFF
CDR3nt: TGTGCCAGTAGTTCCTCAGGTGTTAGCACCGGGGAGCTGTTTTTT

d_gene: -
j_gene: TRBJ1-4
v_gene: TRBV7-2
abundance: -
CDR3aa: CASSRRLSGDNEKLFF
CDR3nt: TGTGCCAGCAGTCGCCGTTTGTCAGGGGATAATGAAAAACTGTTTTTT

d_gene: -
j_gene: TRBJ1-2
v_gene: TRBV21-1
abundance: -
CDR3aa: CASSFKGDRDGYTF
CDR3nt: TGTGCCAGCAGCTTTAAAGGGGACAGGGATGGCTACACCTTC

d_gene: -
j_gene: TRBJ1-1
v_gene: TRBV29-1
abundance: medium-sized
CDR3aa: CGGDENTEAFF
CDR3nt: TGTGGGGGGGACGAGAACACTGAAGCTTTCTTT

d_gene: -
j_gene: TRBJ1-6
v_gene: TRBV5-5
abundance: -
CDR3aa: CASSLGGFSSSPLHF
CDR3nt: TGTGCCAGCAGCTTGGGAGGTTTCTCTTCTTCACCCCTCCACTTT

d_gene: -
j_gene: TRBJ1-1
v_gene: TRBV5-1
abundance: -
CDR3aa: CASSLVGFRDTEAFF
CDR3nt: TGCGCCAGCAGCTTGGTTGGGTTCAGGGACACTGAAGCTTTCTTT

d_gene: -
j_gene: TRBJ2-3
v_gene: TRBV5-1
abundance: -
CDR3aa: CASSLGGTASTDTQYF
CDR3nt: TGCGCCAGCAGCTTAGGCGGGACAGCTAGCACAGATACGCAGTATTTT

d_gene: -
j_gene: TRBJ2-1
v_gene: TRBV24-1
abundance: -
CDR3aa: CATSAHTYNEQFF
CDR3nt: TGTGCCACCAGTGCCCACACCTACAATGAGCAGTTCTTC

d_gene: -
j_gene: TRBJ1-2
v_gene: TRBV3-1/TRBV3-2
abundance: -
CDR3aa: CASSQSEKSNGYTF
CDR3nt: TGTGCCAGCAGCCAATCTGAGAAATCGAATGGCTACACCTTC

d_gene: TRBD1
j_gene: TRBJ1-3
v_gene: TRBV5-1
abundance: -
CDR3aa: CASSPGQAASGNTIYF
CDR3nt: TGCGCCAGCAGCCCGGGACAGGCCGCCTCTGGAAACACCATATATTTT

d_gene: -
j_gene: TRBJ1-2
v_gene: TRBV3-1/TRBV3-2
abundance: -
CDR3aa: CASSHVGGAGPNYGYTF
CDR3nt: TGTGCCAGCAGCCATGTGGGAGGGGCAGGGCCTAACTATGGCTACACCTTC

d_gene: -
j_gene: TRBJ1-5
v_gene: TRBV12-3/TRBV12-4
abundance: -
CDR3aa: CASSPGNQPQHF
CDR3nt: TGTGCCAGCAGCCCCGGCAATCAGCCCCAGCATTTT

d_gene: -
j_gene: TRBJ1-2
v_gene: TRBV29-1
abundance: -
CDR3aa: CSVEQNGYTF
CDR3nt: TGCAGCGTTGAGCAGAACGGCTACACCTTC

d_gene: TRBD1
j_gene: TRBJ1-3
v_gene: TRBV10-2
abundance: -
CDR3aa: CASSESVTGGNTIYF
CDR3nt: TGCGCCAGCAGTGAGTCTGTGACAGGGGGAAACACCATATATTTT

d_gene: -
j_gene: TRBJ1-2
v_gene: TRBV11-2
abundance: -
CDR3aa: CASSLEISNYGYTF
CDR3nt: TGTGCCAGCAGCTTAGAAATATCTAACTATGGCTACACCTTC

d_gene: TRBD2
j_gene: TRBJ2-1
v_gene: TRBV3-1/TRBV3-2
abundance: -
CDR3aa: CASSQDSGARYNEQFF
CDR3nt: TGTGCCAGCAGCCAAGACAGCGGGGCCCGCTACAATGAGCAGTTCTTC

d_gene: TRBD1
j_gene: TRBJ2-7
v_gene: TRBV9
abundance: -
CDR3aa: CASSPSDRGRNEQYF
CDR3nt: TGTGCCAGCAGCCCATCCGACAGGGGTCGCAACGAGCAGTACTTC

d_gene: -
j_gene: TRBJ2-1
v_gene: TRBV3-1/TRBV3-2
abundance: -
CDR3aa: CASSPLRYNEQFF
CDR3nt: TGTGCCAGCAGCCCTCTTCGTTACAATGAGCAGTTCTTC

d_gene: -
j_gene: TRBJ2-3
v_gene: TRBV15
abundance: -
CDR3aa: CATSRGTLQGPDTQYF
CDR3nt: TGTGCCACCAGCAGAGGGACCCTACAGGGTCCAGATACGCAGTATTTT

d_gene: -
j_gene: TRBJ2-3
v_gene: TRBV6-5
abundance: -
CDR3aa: CAVRGGGWVDTQYF
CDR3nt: TGTGCAGTCCGTGGGGGGGGCTGGGTAGATACGCAGTATTTT

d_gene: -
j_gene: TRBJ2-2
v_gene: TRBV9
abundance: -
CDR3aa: CASSSGLLTSGELFF
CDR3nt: TGTGCCAGCAGCTCGGGGTTACTGACAAGTGGGGAGCTGTTTTTT

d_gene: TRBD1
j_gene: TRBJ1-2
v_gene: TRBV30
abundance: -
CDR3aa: CACTGDSFNYGYTF
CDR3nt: TGTGCCTGTACGGGGGACAGTTTTAACTATGGCTACACCTTC

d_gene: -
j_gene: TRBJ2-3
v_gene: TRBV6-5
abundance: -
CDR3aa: CASSYWQGLGSDTQYF
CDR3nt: TGTGCCAGCAGTTACTGGCAGGGTCTCGGCTCGGATACGCAGTATTTT

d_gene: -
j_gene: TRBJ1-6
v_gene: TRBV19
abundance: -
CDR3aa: CASSLQGNRSPLHF
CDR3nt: TGTGCCAGTAGTTTACAGGGAAATCGGTCACCCCTCCACTTT

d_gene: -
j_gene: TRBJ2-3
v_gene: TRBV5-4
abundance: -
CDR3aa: CASSLGTEPDTQYF
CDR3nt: TGTGCCAGCAGCTTGGGAACAGAGCCAGATACGCAGTATTTT

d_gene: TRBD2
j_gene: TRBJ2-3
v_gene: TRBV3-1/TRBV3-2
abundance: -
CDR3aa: CASIKRGDTDTQYF
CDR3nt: TGTGCCAGCATTAAGCGGGGGGACACAGATACGCAGTATTTT

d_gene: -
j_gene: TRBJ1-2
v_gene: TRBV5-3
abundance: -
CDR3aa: CARSLLPQGFGYGYTF
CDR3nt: TGTGCCAGAAGCTTGTTGCCTCAGGGGTTTGGCTATGGCTACACCTTC

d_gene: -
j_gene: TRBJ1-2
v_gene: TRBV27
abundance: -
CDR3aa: CASSLSNRNYGYTF
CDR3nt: TGTGCCAGCAGTTTATCCAACCGGAACTATGGCTACACCTTC

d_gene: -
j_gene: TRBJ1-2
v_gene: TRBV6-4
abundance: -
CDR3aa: CASKPRGSTYGYTF
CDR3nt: TGTGCCAGCAAGCCCCGAGGATCAACCTATGGCTACACCTTC

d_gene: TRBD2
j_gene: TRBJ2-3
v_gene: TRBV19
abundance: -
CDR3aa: CASSIVSGGTLTDTQYF
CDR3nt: TGTGCCAGTAGTATAGTAAGCGGGGGAACTCTCACAGATACGCAGTATTTT